In its sample, the clone carrying this T cell receptor beta chain was seen many times. Its antigen is not identified. This CDR3 has 17 residues. V was cut by 5 bases and J by 0 bases, with 18 bases left in between. Germline loops: CDR1 SGHTA, CDR2 FQGNSA. The data were taken from a study of regulatory T cells in long-lasting Graves disease. Study results and caveats: Persistent Graves' disease cases displayed lower TCR diversity than newly diagnosed ones.

The TCR beta library used iRepertoire HTBI primers with Arm-PCR amplification of CDR3. Using its own MiXCR run on the multiplex PCR reads, TCRdb lists one record per CDR3 protein. The profile shows 400,000 to 550,000 distinct CDR3 sequences, about a sixth of them singletons. Indicated time point: newly diagnosed GD, antithyroid drugs for less than 3 months. Researchers made the TCR library from RNA that was extracted from PBMCs. The same sample was also studied in work on T cells in Graves' hyperthyroidism and ophthalmopathy. In that study: Clinical symptoms, serum thyroxine, TRAb, thyroid ultrasound and orbital computed tomography informed diagnoses.

The chain combines TRBV7-2 with TRBJ2-3, with TRBD2 as a possible D gene (7 bases). This clonotype was obtained from a woman between 18 and 30 years old with Graves disease. Specimen: peripheral blood mononuclear cells (PBMCs), collected at new diagnosis, from a patient treated with antithyroid drugs. CDR3 DNA sequence: TGTGCCAGCAGCCAATTCGGAAGCGGGACAAGCACAGATACGCAGTATTTT. Translation: CASSQFGSGTSTDTQYF.